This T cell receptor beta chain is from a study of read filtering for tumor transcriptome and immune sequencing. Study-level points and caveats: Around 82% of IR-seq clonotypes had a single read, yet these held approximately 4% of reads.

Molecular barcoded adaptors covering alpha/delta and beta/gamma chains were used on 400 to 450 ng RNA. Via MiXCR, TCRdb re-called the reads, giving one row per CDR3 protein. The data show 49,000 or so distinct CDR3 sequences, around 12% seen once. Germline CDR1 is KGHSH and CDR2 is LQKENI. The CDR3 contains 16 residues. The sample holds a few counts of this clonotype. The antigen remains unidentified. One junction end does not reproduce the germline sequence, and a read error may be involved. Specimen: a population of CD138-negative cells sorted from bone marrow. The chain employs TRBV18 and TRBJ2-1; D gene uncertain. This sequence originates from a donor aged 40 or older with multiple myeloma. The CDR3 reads CASSPLSSLNYNGQFF. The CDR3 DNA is TGTGCCAGCTCACCCTTATCCTCACTTAACTACAATGGGCAGTTCTTC.